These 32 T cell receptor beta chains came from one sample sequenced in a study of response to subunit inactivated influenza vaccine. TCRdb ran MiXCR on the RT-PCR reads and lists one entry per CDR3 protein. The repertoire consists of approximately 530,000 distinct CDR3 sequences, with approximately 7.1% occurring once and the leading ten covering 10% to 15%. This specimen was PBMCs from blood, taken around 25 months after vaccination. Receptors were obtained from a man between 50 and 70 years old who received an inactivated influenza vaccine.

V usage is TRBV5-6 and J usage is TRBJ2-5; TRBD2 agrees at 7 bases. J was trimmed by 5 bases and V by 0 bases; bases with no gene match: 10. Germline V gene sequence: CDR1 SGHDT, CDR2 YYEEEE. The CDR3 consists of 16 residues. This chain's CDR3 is CASSLALVAGVETQYF. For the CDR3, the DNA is TGTGCCAGCAGCTTGGCGTTGGTAGCGGGTGTGGAGACCCAGTACTTC.

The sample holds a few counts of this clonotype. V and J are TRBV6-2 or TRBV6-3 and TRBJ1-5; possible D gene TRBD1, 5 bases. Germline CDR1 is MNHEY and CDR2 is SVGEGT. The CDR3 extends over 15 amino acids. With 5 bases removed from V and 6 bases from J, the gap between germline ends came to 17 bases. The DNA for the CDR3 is TGTGCCAGCAGTCGGGACCGGGCAGCCGTTCAGCCCCAGCATTTT. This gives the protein CASSRDRAAVQPQHF.

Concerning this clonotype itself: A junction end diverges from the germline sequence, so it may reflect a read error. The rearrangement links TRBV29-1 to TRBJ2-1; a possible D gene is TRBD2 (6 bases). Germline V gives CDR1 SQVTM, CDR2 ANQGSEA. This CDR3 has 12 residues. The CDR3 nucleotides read TGCAGCGTTGCGGGGGTATACGGTGAGCTGTTCTTC. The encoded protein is CSVAGVYGELFF.

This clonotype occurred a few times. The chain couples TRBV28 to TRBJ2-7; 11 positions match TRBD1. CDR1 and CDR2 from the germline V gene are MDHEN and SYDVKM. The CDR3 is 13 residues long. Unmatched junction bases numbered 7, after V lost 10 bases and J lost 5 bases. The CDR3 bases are TGTGCCATACCGGGACAGGGGGTGGACGAGCAGTACTTC. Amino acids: CAIPGQGVDEQYF.

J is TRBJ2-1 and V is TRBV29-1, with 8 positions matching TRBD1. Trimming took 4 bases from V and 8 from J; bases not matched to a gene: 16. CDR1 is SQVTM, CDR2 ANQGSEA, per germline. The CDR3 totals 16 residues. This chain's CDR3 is CSVVGRGRIRFDEQFF. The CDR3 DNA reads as TGCAGCGTTGTGGGCAGGGGGCGCATTAGATTCGATGAGCAGTTCTTC.

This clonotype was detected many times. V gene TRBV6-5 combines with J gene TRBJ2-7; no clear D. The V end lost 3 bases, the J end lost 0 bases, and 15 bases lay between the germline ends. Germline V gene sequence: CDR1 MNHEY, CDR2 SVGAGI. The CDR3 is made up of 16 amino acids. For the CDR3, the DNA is TGTGCCAGCAGTTATGGCGTAGGAGTCAGCTCCTACGAGCAGTACTTC. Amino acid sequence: CASSYGVGVSSYEQYF.

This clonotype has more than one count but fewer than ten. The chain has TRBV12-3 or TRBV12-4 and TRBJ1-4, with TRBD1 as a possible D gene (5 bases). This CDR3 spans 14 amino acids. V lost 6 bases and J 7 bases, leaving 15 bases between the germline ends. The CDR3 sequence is CASSNRWGGEKLFF. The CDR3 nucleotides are TGTGCCAGCAGCAACAGGTGGGGCGGTGAAAAACTGTTTTTT.

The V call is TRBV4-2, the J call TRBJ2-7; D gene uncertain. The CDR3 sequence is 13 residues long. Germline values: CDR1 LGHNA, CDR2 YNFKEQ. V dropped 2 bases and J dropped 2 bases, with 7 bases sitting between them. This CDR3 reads CASSQLQTYEQYF. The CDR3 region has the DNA TGTGCCAGCAGCCAACTACAAACCTACGAGCAGTACTTC.

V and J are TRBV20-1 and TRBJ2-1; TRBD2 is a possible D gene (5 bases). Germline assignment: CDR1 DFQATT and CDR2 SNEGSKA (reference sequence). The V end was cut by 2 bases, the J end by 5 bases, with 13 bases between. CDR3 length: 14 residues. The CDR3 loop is CSARSGRLNNEQFF. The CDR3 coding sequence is TGCAGTGCTAGATCTGGGAGACTAAACAATGAGCAGTTCTTC.

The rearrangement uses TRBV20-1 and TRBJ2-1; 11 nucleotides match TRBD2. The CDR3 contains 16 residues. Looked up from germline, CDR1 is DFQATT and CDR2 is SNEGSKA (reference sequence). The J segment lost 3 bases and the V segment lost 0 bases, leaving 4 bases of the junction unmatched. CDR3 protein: CSAREWTSGLYNEQFF. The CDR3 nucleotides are TGCAGTGCTAGAGAATGGACTAGCGGGCTCTACAATGAGCAGTTCTTC.

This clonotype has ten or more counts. As DNA, the CDR3 is TGCAGTGCTAGAAAGACCGTGTCAAGTTTGCCCCAGCATTTT. Translating it yields CSARKTVSSLPQHF. The chain carries TRBV20-1 and TRBJ1-5, with D uncertain. The CDR3 is 14 amino acids. CDR1 and CDR2 (germline): DFQATT, SNEGSKA (reference sequence). V was pared by 2 bases and J by 9 bases, with 17 bases between.

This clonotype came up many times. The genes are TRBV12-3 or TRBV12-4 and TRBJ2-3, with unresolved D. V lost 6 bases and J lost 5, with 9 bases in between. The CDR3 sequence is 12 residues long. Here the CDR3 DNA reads TGTGCCAGCAGGTTGGCAGAAGATACGCAGTATTTT. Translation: CASRLAEDTQYF.

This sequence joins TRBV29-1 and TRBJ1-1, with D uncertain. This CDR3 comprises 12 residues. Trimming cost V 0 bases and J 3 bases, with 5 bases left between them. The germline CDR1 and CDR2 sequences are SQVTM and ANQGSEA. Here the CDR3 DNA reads TGCAGCGTTGAAGATTATGACACTGAAGCTTTCTTT. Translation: CSVEDYDTEAFF.

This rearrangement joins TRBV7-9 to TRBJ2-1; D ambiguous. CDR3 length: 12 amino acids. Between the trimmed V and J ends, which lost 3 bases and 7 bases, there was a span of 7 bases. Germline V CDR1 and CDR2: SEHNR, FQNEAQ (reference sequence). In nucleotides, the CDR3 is TGTGCCAGCAGCTTCCTCCGAAATGAGCAGTTCTTC. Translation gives CASSFLRNEQFF.

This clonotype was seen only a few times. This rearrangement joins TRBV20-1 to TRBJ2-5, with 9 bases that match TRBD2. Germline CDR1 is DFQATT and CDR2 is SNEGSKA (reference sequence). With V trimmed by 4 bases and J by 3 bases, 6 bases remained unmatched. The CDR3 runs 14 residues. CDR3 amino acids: CSAISGGGEETQYF. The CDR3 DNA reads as TGCAGTGCTATTAGCGGGGGAGGAGAAGAGACCCAGTACTTC.

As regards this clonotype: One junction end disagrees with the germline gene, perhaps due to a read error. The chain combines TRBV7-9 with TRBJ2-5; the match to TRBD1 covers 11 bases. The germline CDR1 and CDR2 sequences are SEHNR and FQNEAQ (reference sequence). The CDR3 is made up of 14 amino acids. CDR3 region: CASCLGQGVETQYF. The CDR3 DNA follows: TGTGCCAGCTGCTTGGGACAGGGGGTGGAGACCCAGTACTTC.

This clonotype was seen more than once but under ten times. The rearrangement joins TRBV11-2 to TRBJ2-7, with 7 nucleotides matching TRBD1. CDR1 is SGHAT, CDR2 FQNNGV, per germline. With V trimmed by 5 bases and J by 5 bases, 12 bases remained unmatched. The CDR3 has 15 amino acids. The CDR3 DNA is TGTGCCAGCAGCCCTGCGCTAACAGGGGACCACGAGCAGTACTTC. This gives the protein CASSPALTGDHEQYF.

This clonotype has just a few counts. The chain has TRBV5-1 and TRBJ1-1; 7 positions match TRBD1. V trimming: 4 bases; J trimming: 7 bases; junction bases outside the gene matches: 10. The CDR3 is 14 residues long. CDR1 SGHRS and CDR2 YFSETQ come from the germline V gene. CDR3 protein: CASSAKGDSHEAFF. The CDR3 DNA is TGCGCCAGCAGCGCTAAAGGGGACAGCCATGAAGCTTTCTTT.

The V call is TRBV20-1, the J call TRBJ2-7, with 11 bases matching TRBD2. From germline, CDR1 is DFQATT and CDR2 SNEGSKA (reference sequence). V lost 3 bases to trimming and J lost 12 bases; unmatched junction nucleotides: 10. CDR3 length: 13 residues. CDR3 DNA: TGCAGTGCTAGGACTAGCGGGAACCTGTTGGTGTACTTC. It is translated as CSARTSGNLLVYF.

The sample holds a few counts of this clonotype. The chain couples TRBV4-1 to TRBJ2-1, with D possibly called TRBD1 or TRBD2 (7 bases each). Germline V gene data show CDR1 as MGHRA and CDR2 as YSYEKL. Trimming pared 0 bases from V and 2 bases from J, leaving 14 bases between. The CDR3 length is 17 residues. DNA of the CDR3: TGCGCCAGCAGCCAAGATAGGAGCGGGACAGCCTACAATGAGCAGTTCTTC. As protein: CASSQDRSGTAYNEQFF.

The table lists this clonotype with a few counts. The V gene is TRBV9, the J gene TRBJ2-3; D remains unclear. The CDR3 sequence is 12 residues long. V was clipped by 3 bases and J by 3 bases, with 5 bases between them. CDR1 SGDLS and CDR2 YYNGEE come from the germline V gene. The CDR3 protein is CASSGQTDTQYF. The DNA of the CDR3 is TGTGCCAGCAGCGGACAAACAGATACGCAGTATTTT.

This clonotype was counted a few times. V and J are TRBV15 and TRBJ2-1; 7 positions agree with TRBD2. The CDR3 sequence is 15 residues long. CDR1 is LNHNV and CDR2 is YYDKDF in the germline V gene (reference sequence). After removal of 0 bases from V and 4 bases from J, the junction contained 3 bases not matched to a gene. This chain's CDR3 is CATSRDPSGYNEQFF. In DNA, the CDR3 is TGTGCCACCAGCAGAGATCCTAGCGGATACAATGAGCAGTTCTTC.

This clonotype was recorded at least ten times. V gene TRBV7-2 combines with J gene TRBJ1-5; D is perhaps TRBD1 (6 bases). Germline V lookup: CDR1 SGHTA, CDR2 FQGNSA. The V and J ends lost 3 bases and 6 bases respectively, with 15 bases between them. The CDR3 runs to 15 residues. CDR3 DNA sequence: TGTGCCAGCAGCTTTCATCCAGGGGTGGCTCAGCCCCAGCATTTT. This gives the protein CASSFHPGVAQPQHF.

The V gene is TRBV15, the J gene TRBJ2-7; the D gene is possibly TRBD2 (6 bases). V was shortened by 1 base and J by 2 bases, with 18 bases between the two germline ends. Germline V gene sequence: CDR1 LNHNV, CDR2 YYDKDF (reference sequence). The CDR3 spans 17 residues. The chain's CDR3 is CATSRGVSTRGTYEQYF. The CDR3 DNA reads TGTGCCACCAGCAGAGGGGTCTCGACTAGAGGTACCTACGAGCAGTACTTC.

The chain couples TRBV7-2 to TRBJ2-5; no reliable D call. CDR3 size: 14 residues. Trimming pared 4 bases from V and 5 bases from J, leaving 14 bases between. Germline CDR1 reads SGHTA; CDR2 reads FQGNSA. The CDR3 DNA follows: TGTGCCAGCAGCTCCCAGGTGGGCCCGGAGACCCAGTACTTC. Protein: CASSSQVGPETQYF. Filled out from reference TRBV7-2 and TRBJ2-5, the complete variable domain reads GAGVSQSPSNKVTEKGKDVELRCDPISGHTALYWYRQSLGQGLEFLIYFQGNSAPDKSGLPSDRFSAERTGGSVSTLTIQRTQQEDSAVYLCASSSQVGPETQYFGPGTRLLVL.

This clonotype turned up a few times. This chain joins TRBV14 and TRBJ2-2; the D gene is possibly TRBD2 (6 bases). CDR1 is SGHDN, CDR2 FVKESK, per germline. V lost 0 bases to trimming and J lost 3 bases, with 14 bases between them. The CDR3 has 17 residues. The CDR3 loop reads CASSQDRGLPHTGELFF. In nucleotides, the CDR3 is TGTGCCAGCAGCCAAGATCGGGGACTCCCTCACACCGGGGAGCTGTTTTTT.

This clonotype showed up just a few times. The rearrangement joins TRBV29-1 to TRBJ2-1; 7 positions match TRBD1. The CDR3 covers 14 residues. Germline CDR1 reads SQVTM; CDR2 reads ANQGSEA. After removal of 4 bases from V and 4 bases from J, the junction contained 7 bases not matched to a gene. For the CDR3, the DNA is TGCAGCGTTGCAGAGACAGGGAAATACAATGAGCAGTTCTTC. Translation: CSVAETGKYNEQFF.

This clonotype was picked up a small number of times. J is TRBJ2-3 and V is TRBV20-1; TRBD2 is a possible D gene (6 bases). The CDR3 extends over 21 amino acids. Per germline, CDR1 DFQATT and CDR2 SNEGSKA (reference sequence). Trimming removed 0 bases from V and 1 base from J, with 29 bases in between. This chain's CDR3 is CSARDGKGPTRLWGGTDTQYF. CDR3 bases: TGCAGTGCTAGAGATGGGAAGGGTCCAACCCGATTGTGGGGGGGCACAGATACGCAGTATTTT.

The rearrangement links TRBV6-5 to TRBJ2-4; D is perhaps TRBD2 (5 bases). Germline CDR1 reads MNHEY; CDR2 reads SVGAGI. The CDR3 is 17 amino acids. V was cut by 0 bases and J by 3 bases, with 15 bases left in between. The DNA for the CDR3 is TGTGCCAGCAGTTACTCGTGGTTGGGTGCGGGCAAAAACATTCAGTACTTC. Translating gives CASSYSWLGAGKNIQYF.

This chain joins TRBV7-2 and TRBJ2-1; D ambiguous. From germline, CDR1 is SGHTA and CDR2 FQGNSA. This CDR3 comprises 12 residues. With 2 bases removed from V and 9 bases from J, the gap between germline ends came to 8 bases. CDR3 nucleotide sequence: TGTGCCAGCAGCTTACGACTTGGTGAGCAGTTCTTC. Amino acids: CASSLRLGEQFF.

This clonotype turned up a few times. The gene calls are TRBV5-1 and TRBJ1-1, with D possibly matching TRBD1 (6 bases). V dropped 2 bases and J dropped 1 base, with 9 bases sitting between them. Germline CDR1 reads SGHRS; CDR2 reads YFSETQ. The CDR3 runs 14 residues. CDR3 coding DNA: TGCGCCAGCAGCTTTTCGGACAGGAACACTGAAGCTTTCTTT. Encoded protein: CASSFSDRNTEAFF.

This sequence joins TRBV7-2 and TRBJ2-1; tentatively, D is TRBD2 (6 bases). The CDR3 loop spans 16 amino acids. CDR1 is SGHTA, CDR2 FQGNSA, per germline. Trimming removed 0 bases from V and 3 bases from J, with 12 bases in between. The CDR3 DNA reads TGTGCCAGCAGCTTAGCTAGCGGAGTAGGCTACAATGAGCAGTTCTTC. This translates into CASSLASGVGYNEQFF.